The 7 T cell receptor beta chains below come from one sample, sequenced in a study of tumor and adjacent non-tumor tissue in lung cancer. The library came from three nested PCR rounds adapted from ARM-PCR protocols. Each CDR3 protein gets one entry after TCRdb re-called the multiplex PCR reads with MiXCR. The sample yields tens of thousands of distinct CDR3 sequences, 76% seen once. No cell sorting was done before RNA was extracted from the tissue. The normal lung tissue was taken more than 3 cm from the tumor edge. Sequenced sample: distant non-tumor lung tissue. The receptors originated from a man between 65 and 85 years old with non-small cell lung cancer.

This clonotype has only one observation. The DNA of the CDR3 is TGTGCCTACAGCTACAGGGATTCGGGTGTCGGCTACACCTTC. This sequence encodes CAYSYRDSGVGYTF. The chain combines TRBV7-9 with TRBJ1-2, with D possibly matching TRBD1 (6 bases). Germline CDR1 reads SEHNR; CDR2 reads FQNEAQ (reference sequence). V gave up 11 bases and J gave up 8 bases, with 24 bases separating them. The CDR3 length is 14 residues.

As regards this clonotype: Possible read error: a much larger clone is one base away. J is TRBJ2-7 and V is TRBV5-1; weak D call: TRBD1 (5 bases). In germline, CDR1 is SGHRS, CDR2 YFSETQ. CDR3 size: 15 residues. The CDR3 bases are TGCGCCAGCAACTTGGAGACAGTCGGGTGGGACGAGCAGTACTTC. This encodes CASNLETVGWDEQYF.

About this clonotype itself: One end of the junction varies from germline; a read error may be responsible. The chain carries TRBV5-4 and TRBJ2-7; 7 nucleotides line up with TRBD1. In germline, CDR1 is SGHNT, CDR2 YYREEE (reference sequence). The CDR3 sequence is 15 residues long. The CDR3 sequence is CAGTAYGTVTYGQYF. The DNA for the CDR3 is TGTGCCGGAACGGCATACGGGACAGTAACCTACGGGCAGTACTTC.

With regard to this clonotype: Lacking the conserved final phenylalanine or tryptophan, this CDR3 likely reflects a read error. No DNA is shown, since the ends of the CDR3 on it are uncertain; the CDR3 is the one TCRdb lists. The chain couples TRBV11-1 to TRBJ2-5. Germline V CDR1 and CDR2: SGHAT, FQDESV (reference sequence). Termini included, the CDR3 measures 13 amino acids. The CDR3 sequence is CASNFFRRETQYA.

The chain joins TRBV2 to TRBJ2-7; 9 positions agree with TRBD1. The V gene end was trimmed by 4 bases and the J gene end by 1 base; junction bases not matched to a gene: 11. The CDR3 is made up of 17 amino acids. Germline values: CDR1 SNHLY, CDR2 FYNNEI. CDR3 residues: CASSGGQGVFGSYEQYF. As DNA, the CDR3 is TGTGCCAGCAGTGGGGGACAGGGCGTTTTTGGTTCCTACGAGCAGTACTTC.

Only one count was recorded for this clonotype. A junction boundary mismatches the germline segment, possibly from a read error. The V call is TRBV6-5, the J call TRBJ2-1; 11 bases align to TRBD2. The CDR3 totals 15 residues. CDR1 and CDR2 (germline): MNHEY, SVGAGI. The CDR3 loop reads CASSYLDGSGRAALF. The CDR3 coding sequence is TGTGCCAGCAGTTACCTTGACGGTAGCGGGAGGGCGGCGCTCTTC.

The rearrangement joins TRBV5-1 to TRBJ2-3; D is unclear. Germline CDR1 is SGHRS and CDR2 is YFSETQ. There are 11 residues in the CDR3. V lost 4 bases and J 2 bases, leaving 2 bases between the germline ends. CDR3 nucleotides: TGCGCCAGCAGCCTCACAGATACGCAGTATTTT. This translates into CASSLTDTQYF.